This passage covers 15 T cell receptor beta chains from one sample sequenced in a study of blood T cell repertoires in COVID-19. Data came from immunoSEQ multiplex PCR; TCRdb stores just in-frame clones and leaves some out. The sample holds about 210,000 clones; around 85% are singletons and the top ten take approximately 0.9%. Sequencing used peripheral blood. Receptor source: a man between 60 and 75 years old with COVID-19, enrolled during active disease.

This chain joins TRBV6-2 or TRBV6-3 and TRBJ1-6; 8 bases are shared with TRBD1. V gave up 5 bases and J gave up 8 bases; unmatched junction bases: 8. The CDR3 covers 15 residues. Germline CDR1 MNHEY, CDR2 SVGEGT. CDR3 bases: TGTGCCAGCAGTCAAACAAGGACAGGGCATTCACCCCTCCACTTT. Its translation: CASSQTRTGHSPLHF.

The V gene is TRBV7-2, the J gene TRBJ2-2; D is perhaps TRBD2 (5 bases). This CDR3 has 15 residues. The V end was cut by 1 base, the J end by 7 bases, with 13 bases between. The germline V gene has CDR1 SGHTA and CDR2 FQGNSA. The CDR3 coding sequence is TGTGCCAGCAGCTTAGTTGCCGGAGGCGGCGGGGAGCTGTTTTTT. This gives the protein CASSLVAGGGGELFF.

This chain's CDR3 is CASSSGMQGTQYF. The CDR3 DNA reads as TGTGCCAGCAGCTCCGGCATGCAGGGTACGCAGTATTTT. The V and J genes are TRBV5-6 and TRBJ2-3; a possible D gene is TRBD1 (5 bases). This CDR3 contains 13 residues. Trimming removed 3 bases at V and 8 bases at J, with 13 bases between. The germline CDR1 and CDR2 sequences are SGHDT and YYEEEE.

V is TRBV7-2 and J is TRBJ1-5, with 9 bases aligning to TRBD1. There are 15 residues in the CDR3. The junction had 9 bases not matched to a gene; V was cut back by 5 bases and J by 7 bases. Germline assignment: CDR1 SGHTA and CDR2 FQGNSA. In nucleotides, the CDR3 is TGTGCCAGCAGCAGAAGGACAGGGGTTCTCCAGCCCCAGCATTTT. Residues: CASSRRTGVLQPQHF.

The CDR3 loop is CAWSVGQGARSPLHF. As DNA, the CDR3 is TGTGCCTGGAGTGTGGGACAGGGGGCGCGTTCACCCCTCCACTTT. This chain links TRBV30 with TRBJ1-6, with 12 bases that match TRBD1. The V segment lost 0 bases and the J segment 9 bases; nucleotides outside the gene matches: 3. Germline V lookup: CDR1 GTSNPN, CDR2 SVGIG (reference sequence). This CDR3 comprises 15 residues.

Details on this clone: Other DNA sequences in the sample encode the same CDR3. This chain joins TRBV10-3 and TRBJ1-1; D unclear. The germline CDR1 and CDR2 sequences are ENHRY and SYGVKD. The germline V and J ends were trimmed by 0 bases and 0 bases, with 8 bases remaining between them. There are 15 residues in the CDR3. This CDR3 reads CAISESAGMNTEAFF. As DNA, the CDR3 is TGTGCCATCAGTGAGTCAGCAGGTATGAACACTGAAGCTTTCTTT.

The chain is built from TRBV30 and TRBJ2-3; D is unclear. Germline CDR1 and CDR2: GTSNPN and SVGIG (reference sequence). The CDR3 runs to 12 residues. The ends were cut back, 3 bases at V and 6 bases at J, with 10 bases in the middle. The DNA for the CDR3 is TGTGCCTGGAGCCCTTCTTCCGATACGCAGTATTTT. This sequence encodes CAWSPSSDTQYF.

The V call is TRBV3-1 (or the pseudogene TRBV3-2), the J call TRBJ2-1; 10 bases fit TRBD2. This CDR3 contains 18 residues. Losses at the gene ends were 1 base for V and 0 bases for J; bases not matched to a gene: 6. CDR1 and CDR2 from the germline V gene are LGHDT and YNNKEL (reference sequence). In DNA form, the CDR3 reads TGTGCCAGCAGCCAAGGGGGACTAGCGTTAAGCTCCTACAATGAGCAGTTCTTC. It codes for CASSQGGLALSSYNEQFF.

The chain uses TRBV29-1 and TRBJ1-4; 8 bases agree with TRBD1. CDR1 SQVTM and CDR2 ANQGSEA come from the germline V gene. This CDR3 has 15 amino acids. The junction had 8 bases not matched to a gene; V was cut back by 5 bases and J by 3 bases. The CDR3 reads CSVKQGVLANEKLFF. The CDR3, as DNA: TGCAGCGTTAAACAGGGGGTTCTGGCTAATGAAAAACTGTTTTTT.

In DNA, the CDR3 is TGTGCCAGCAGCCTTCAGGGTCCGAACACTGAAGCTTTCTTT. Translated, it gives CASSLQGPNTEAFF. The chain uses TRBV7-9 and TRBJ1-1; a weak D match, TRBD1 (5 bases). Germline lookup yields CDR1 SEHNR and CDR2 FQNEAQ (reference sequence). V lost 5 bases to trimming and J lost 1 base, with 11 bases between them. CDR3 length equals 14 residues.

Points on this clone: The same CDR3 can be traced to other DNA sequences in this sample. This rearrangement joins TRBV5-1 to TRBJ1-4; 7 nucleotides align to TRBD1. The V and J ends lost 3 bases and 0 bases, in that order; junction bases with no gene match: 2. CDR3 length: 15 amino acids. Germline V gene data show CDR1 as SGHRS and CDR2 as YFSETQ. The CDR3 reads CASSSQGATNEKLFF. CDR3 nucleotides: TGCGCCAGCAGCTCTCAGGGGGCAACTAATGAAAAACTGTTTTTT.

The chain carries TRBV11-3 and TRBJ2-1; TRBD2 aligns across 11 bases. Germline V gene sequence: CDR1 SGHNT, CDR2 YENEEA. The CDR3 spans 18 residues. J was trimmed by 6 bases and V by 1 base; bases with no gene match: 11. The CDR3 DNA follows: TGTGCCAGCAGCTTAGGGGCTAGCGGGAGGCCCGGGGCCAATGAGCAGTTCTTC. Protein product: CASSLGASGRPGANEQFF.

The table lists this clone with a few counts. This chain connects TRBV27 to TRBJ1-6; no clear D. Trimming took 3 bases from V and 8 from J, leaving 8 bases between them. Per the germline V gene, CDR1 is MNHEY and CDR2 is SMNVEV (reference sequence). The CDR3 runs to 13 residues. The CDR3 sequence is CASSLTRDSPLHF. In DNA, the CDR3 is TGTGCCAGCAGTTTGACAAGAGATTCACCCCTCCACTTT.

Written as DNA, the CDR3 is TGTGCCAGCAGTGACCGAGAAACTGGAAACACCATATATTTT. Residues: CASSDRETGNTIYF. J is TRBJ1-3 and V is TRBV6-4; D not resolved. The CDR3 totals 14 residues. CDR1 is MRHNA, CDR2 SNTAGT, per germline. V gave up 2 bases and J gave up 2 bases, with 7 bases separating them.

The chain joins TRBV5-1 to TRBJ2-3, with 14 bases fitting TRBD2. Germline CDR1 and CDR2: SGHRS and YFSETQ. The V segment lost 4 bases and the J segment 6 bases; nucleotides outside the gene matches: 1. The CDR3 extends over 14 amino acids. In DNA, the CDR3 is TGCGCCAGCAGCCGGACTAGCGGGAGGGATACGCAGTATTTT. Amino acids: CASSRTSGRDTQYF.